This is a list of T cell receptor beta chains from one sample in a study of cytomegalovirus exposure and HLA in healthy donors. Profiling relied on immunoSEQ multiplex PCR, and the TCRdb table lists in-frame clones only, not all of them. This table holds approximately 74,000 clones, approximately 71% found once. The sequenced sample was PBMCs. The receptors come from a woman aged 40-49 years in good health and CMV-seronegative. Each CDR3 is given with its conserved first and last residue. D genes are given only for firm matches. Not all rows give a size; the values are once, few, many and, for expanded clones, a class.

once	TRBD2	TRBV5-4	TRBJ2-5	CASSWRGAGETQYF	TGTGCCAGCAGCTGGCGGGGGGCGGGAGAGACCCAGTACTTC
.	TRBD2	TRBV9	TRBJ2-7	CASSPLAGPYEQYF	TGTGCCAGCAGCCCACTAGCGGGGCCCTACGAGCAGTACTTC
.	TRBD1	TRBV30	TRBJ1-1	CAFRQGFMNTEAFF	TGTGCCTTCCGACAGGGGTTTATGAACACTGAAGCTTTCTTT
.	.	TRBV14	TRBJ1-6	CASSQEGGRGSYNSPLHF	TGTGCCAGCAGCCAAGAAGGTGGCAGGGGTTCCTATAATTCACCCCTCCACTTT
.	.	TRBV29-1	TRBJ1-2	CSVEAEETGSQGGYTF	TGCAGCGTTGAAGCCGAGGAGACAGGTTCTCAAGGAGGCTACACCTTC
once	.	TRBV16	TRBJ1-1	CASSQMTGANTEAFF	TGTGCCAGCAGCCAAATGACAGGAGCGAACACTGAAGCTTTCTTT
.	.	TRBV4-1	TRBJ1-5	CASSLGHNNQPQHF	TGCGCCAGCAGCCTGGGACACAACAATCAGCCCCAGCATTTT
.	TRBD1	TRBV6-1	TRBJ2-7	CASIFTGTGSYEQYF	TGTGCCAGCATCTTTACCGGGACAGGCAGCTACGAGCAGTACTTC
.	TRBD2	TRBV11-3	TRBJ2-1	CASSFRTSGGYNEQFF	TGTGCCAGCAGCTTCCGGACTAGCGGAGGGTACAATGAGCAGTTCTTC
few	.	TRBV4-3	TRBJ2-6	CASSQDPVSGANVLTF	TGCGCCAGCAGCCAAGATCCGGTCTCTGGGGCCAACGTCCTGACTTTC
few	TRBD1	TRBV18	TRBJ1-5	CASSQEHGTGGQPQHF	TGTGCCAGCTCACAGGAACACGGGACAGGGGGTCAGCCCCAGCATTTT
.	.	TRBV14	TRBJ1-2	CASSQPYGGYTF	TGTGCCAGCAGCCAACCTTACGGGGGCTACACCTTC
.	TRBD1	TRBV6-6	TRBJ2-1	CASSTTGPSYNEQFF	TGTGCCAGCAGCACGACAGGGCCCTCCTACAATGAGCAGTTCTTC
.	.	TRBV4-3	TRBJ2-1	CASSQEISGSYNEQFF	TGCGCCAGCAGCCAAGAAATCAGCGGCTCCTACAATGAGCAGTTCTTC
.	.	TRBV2	TRBJ2-3	CASNLEMTDTQYF	TGTGCCAGCAACCTAGAAATGACAGATACGCAGTATTTT
once	TRBD2	TRBV19	TRBJ2-7	CASSLRRQGTSGQTYEQYF	TGTGCCAGTAGTTTGAGGAGACAGGGGACTAGCGGACAGACCTACGAGCAGTACTTC
.	TRBD2	TRBV11-2	TRBJ2-1	CASSSTSGGVEFYEQFF	TGTGCCAGCAGCTCCACTAGCGGGGGGGTCGAGTTTTATGAGCAGTTCTTC
.	TRBD2	TRBV28	TRBJ2-7	CASKTSGGTYEQYF	TGTGCCAGCAAGACTAGCGGGGGAACCTACGAGCAGTACTTC
few	TRBD1	TRBV2	TRBJ1-1	CASSGPGQARGKSSTEAFF	TGTGCCAGCAGTGGTCCGGGACAGGCCCGGGGAAAATCTAGCACTGAAGCTTTCTTT
.	.	TRBV7-9	TRBJ2-4	CASSPIAKNIQYF	TGTGCCAGCAGCCCCATAGCCAAAAACATTCAGTACTTC
.	TRBD1	TRBV6-5	TRBJ1-4	CASSYSGTGDEKLFF	TGTGCCAGCAGTTACTCCGGGACAGGGGATGAAAAACTGTTTTTT
once	.	TRBV4-1	TRBJ2-6	CASSQGDRANVLTF	TGCGCCAGCAGCCAAGGTGACAGGGCCAACGTCCTGACTTTC
.	.	TRBV4-3	TRBJ2-7	CASSQDRDSGHYEQYF	TGCGCCAGCAGCCAAGATCGAGATAGCGGCCACTACGAGCAGTACTTC
.	.	TRBV6-1	TRBJ1-5	CASSEGQGTQPQHF	TGTGCCAGCAGTGAAGGCCAGGGCACTCAGCCCCAGCATTTT
.	TRBD1	TRBV7-8	TRBJ2-7	CASSEQGQGKKQYF	TGTGCCAGCAGCGAACAAGGACAGGGGAAAAAGCAGTACTTC
.	TRBD2	TRBV7-8	TRBJ2-7	CASSSQAGTKGEQYF	TGTGCCAGCAGCTCCCAAGCGGGAACAAAGGGCGAGCAGTACTTC
once	TRBD1	TRBV5-6	TRBJ2-7	CASSFGTGRYEQYF	TGTGCCAGCAGCTTTGGGACAGGGAGATACGAGCAGTACTTC
.	.	TRBV30	TRBJ2-1	CAWSLETKSFF	TGTGCCTGGAGTTTGGAGACTAAGTCGTTCTTC
.	.	TRBV11-1	TRBJ2-1	CASSLGQISSSYNEQFF	TGTGCCAGCAGCTTAGGACAAATCTCGTCTTCCTACAATGAGCAGTTCTTC
.	.	TRBV5-1	TRBJ2-7	CASSSLDSYEQYF	TGCGCCAGCAGCTCCTTGGACAGCTACGAGCAGTACTTC
.	TRBD1	TRBV5-1	TRBJ1-5	CASSLGTDNQPQHF	TGCGCCAGCAGCTTAGGGACAGACAATCAGCCCCAGCATTTT
.	.	TRBV13	TRBJ1-2	CASSDSRGAGGYGYTF	TGTGCCAGCAGTGACTCTCGGGGGGCGGGCGGCTATGGCTACACCTTC
few	.	TRBV5-6	TRBJ1-4	CASSLDPGAGEKLFF	TGTGCCAGCAGCTTGGATCCGGGAGCTGGTGAAAAACTGTTTTTT
.	TRBD1	TRBV7-2	TRBJ2-1	CASSTRDRGLLDEQFF	TGTGCCAGCAGCACTCGGGACAGGGGGCTGTTGGATGAGCAGTTCTTC
.	.	TRBV7-3	TRBJ2-1	CASSLTGANNEQFF	TGTGCCAGCAGCTTAACGGGGGCTAACAATGAGCAGTTCTTC
.	.	TRBV5-8	TRBJ2-2	CASSSSTGRTATGELFF	TGTGCCAGCAGCTCCAGCACCGGAAGGACAGCCACCGGGGAGCTGTTTTTT
.	TRBD2	TRBV28	TRBJ2-1	CASTDLFRASGRYNEQFF	TGTGCCAGCACCGACCTATTTAGGGCTAGCGGGAGATACAATGAGCAGTTCTTC
.	TRBD2	TRBV10-2	TRBJ2-1	CASSGWEGPNEQFF	TGCGCCAGCAGTGGGTGGGAGGGCCCCAATGAGCAGTTCTTC
.	TRBD1	TRBV28	TRBJ1-5	CASGPGTVSNQPQHF	TGTGCCAGCGGGCCTGGGACAGTTAGCAATCAGCCCCAGCATTTT
.	TRBD2	TRBV7-3	TRBJ2-3	CASSVPLAGGRDTQYF	TGTGCCAGCAGCGTGCCACTAGCGGGAGGGCGAGATACGCAGTATTTT
.	TRBD2	TRBV7-9	TRBJ2-7	CASSPGLAGVTYEQYF	TGTGCCAGCAGCCCGGGACTAGCGGGGGTCACCTACGAGCAGTACTTC
.	TRBD2	TRBV5-1	TRBJ2-7	CASSLSGLGTQYF	TGCGCCAGCAGCTTAAGTGGACTAGGGACGCAGTACTTC
once	.	TRBV18	TRBJ2-1	CASSLDNEQFF	TGTGCCAGCTCACTAGACAATGAGCAGTTCTTC
.	.	TRBV11-2	TRBJ1-6	CASSLTGNNSPLHF	TGTGCCAGCAGCTTGACAGGAAATAATTCACCCCTCCACTTT
.	TRBD1	TRBV10-3	TRBJ1-1	CAIRPDRDTEAFF	TGTGCCATCAGACCCGACAGGGACACTGAAGCTTTCTTT
.	.	TRBV10-3	TRBJ1-1	CAISGGSGWGEAFF	TGTGCCATCAGTGGAGGGTCGGGGTGGGGAGAAGCTTTCTTT
.	.	TRBV4-1	TRBJ2-5	CASSQDRGTIHETQYF	TGCGCCAGCAGCCAAGATCGGGGGACCATCCACGAGACCCAGTACTTC
.	.	TRBV30	TRBJ2-3	CAWSTDPSTDTQYF	TGTGCCTGGAGTACAGACCCTAGCACAGATACGCAGTATTTT
.	TRBD1	TRBV19	TRBJ2-1	CASSMTRDSEQFF	TGTGCCAGTAGTATGACGAGGGACAGTGAGCAGTTCTTC
.	TRBD1	TRBV7-3	TRBJ2-7	CASSLKRGLSYEQYF	TGTGCCAGCAGCTTAAAGAGGGGGCTGTCCTACGAGCAGTACTTC
.	.	TRBV7-6	TRBJ2-1	CASSLGRTPANEQFF	TGTGCCAGCAGCTTAGGCAGGACTCCGGCAAATGAGCAGTTCTTC
once	TRBD1	TRBV6-6	TRBJ2-1	CASRPRTGVVNEQFF	TGTGCCAGCAGACCCCGGACAGGCGTCGTTAATGAGCAGTTCTTC